These T cell receptor beta chains were read from a single sample in a study of control samples from healthy donors and cancer patients. Some clones are missing from TCRdb's copy, which holds only in-frame ones; the method was immunoSEQ multiplex PCR. The top ten clones hold under 9% of a sample with some 150,000 clones, about 90% of them seen once. Sequencing used blood. The receptors were sampled from a man in his late teens or twenties in good health. Each CDR3 is given with its conserved first and last residue. D genes are given only for firm matches. Some rows mark clone size as missing; the rest say once, few, many or name a class of expanded clone.

J gene | clone size | D gene | CDR3 length | V gene | CDR3 protein | CDR3 DNA
TRBJ1-3 | . | . | 14 | TRBV4-1 | CASSQAVGPATIYF | TGCGCCAGCAGCCAAGCTGTAGGGCCAGCCACCATATATTTT
TRBJ1-4 | . | . | 18 | TRBV15 | CATSRDTRAGSWGEKLFF | TGTGCCACCAGCAGAGATACAAGGGCGGGCAGCTGGGGTGAAAAACTGTTTTTT
TRBJ2-2 | . | . | 15 | TRBV5-1 | CASSPGWENTGELFF | TGCGCCAGCAGCCCGGGATGGGAGAACACCGGGGAGCTGTTTTTT
TRBJ1-5 | . | . | 15 | TRBV9 | CASSPGGGSNQPQHF | TGTGCCAGCAGCCCCGGCGGAGGGAGCAATCAGCCCCAGCATTTT
TRBJ2-1 | . | . | 15 | TRBV6-1 | CASSEHWGSYNEQFF | TGTGCCAGCAGTGAACACTGGGGCTCCTACAATGAGCAGTTCTTC
TRBJ1-1 | . | TRBD1 | 14 | TRBV4-1 | CASSPRGVNTEAFF | TGCGCCAGCAGCCCCAGGGGGGTGAACACTGAAGCTTTCTTT
TRBJ1-5 | . | TRBD1 | 15 | TRBV11-2 | CASSLNRGNNQPQHF | TGTGCCAGCAGCTTAAACAGGGGGAACAATCAGCCCCAGCATTTT
TRBJ1-3 | . | TRBD1 | 18 | TRBV3-1/TRBV3-2 | CASSPGTGQAFSGNTIYF | TGTGCCAGCAGCCCCGGGACAGGGCAAGCCTTTTCTGGAAACACCATATATTTT
TRBJ1-2 | . | . | 15 | TRBV6-5 | CASSYSISQDSGYTF | TGTGCCAGCAGTTACTCGATAAGTCAAGACAGTGGCTACACCTTC
TRBJ2-7 | . | TRBD1 | 12 | TRBV7-9 | CASSRTGDEQYF | TGTGCCAGCAGCCGGACAGGGGACGAGCAGTACTTC
TRBJ1-6 | . | TRBD1 | 13 | TRBV19 | CASQTGFSSPLHF | TGTGCCAGTCAGACAGGGTTCAGCTCACCCCTCCACTTT
TRBJ1-5 | . | . | 18 | TRBV21-1 | CASSKAYSRLNSNQPQHF | TGTGCCAGCAGCAAAGCCTACTCCCGACTGAATAGCAATCAGCCCCAGCATTTT
TRBJ1-3 | . | . | 17 | TRBV19 | CASSFHTMTSSGNTIYF | TGTGCCAGTAGTTTCCACACCATGACGAGCTCTGGAAACACCATATATTTT
TRBJ2-3 | . | . | 17 | TRBV7-3 | CASSFNGGTDSTDTQYF | TGTGCCAGCAGCTTCAATGGGGGGACAGATAGCACAGATACGCAGTATTTT
TRBJ2-3 | once | . | 13 | TRBV29-1 | CSVSKGSTDTQYF | TGCAGCGTTTCTAAGGGGAGCACAGATACGCAGTATTTT
TRBJ2-1 | . | TRBD2 | 14 | TRBV27 | CASTIAGRNNEQFF | TGTGCCAGCACCATAGCGGGCCGGAACAATGAGCAGTTCTTC
TRBJ1-6 | . | . | 13 | TRBV9 | CASSANHNSPLHF | TGTGCCAGCAGCGCGAACCATAATTCACCCCTCCACTTT
TRBJ2-1 | . | TRBD1 | 16 | TRBV5-1 | CASSFAPGQGPNEQFF | TGCGCCAGCAGCTTCGCGCCGGGACAGGGCCCCAATGAGCAGTTCTTC
TRBJ2-7 | . | TRBD1 | 12 | TRBV4-1 | CASSRDREEQYF | TGCGCCAGCAGCCGGGACAGAGAGGAGCAGTACTTC
TRBJ1-2 | few | TRBD1 | 18 | TRBV3-1/TRBV3-2 | CASSQDSGGRQGHYGYTF | TGTGCCAGCAGCCAAGACTCCGGGGGGCGACAGGGTCACTATGGCTACACCTTC
TRBJ2-5 | . | . | 13 | TRBV6-5 | CASSLVKPETQYF | TGTGCCAGCAGCCTGGTCAAACCTGAGACCCAGTACTTC
TRBJ2-1 | . | . | 13 | TRBV7-7 | CASSLVYGDEQFF | TGTGCCAGCAGCTTAGTTTATGGGGACGAGCAGTTCTTC
TRBJ1-3 | . | . | 14 | TRBV5-6 | CASSLDGSGNTIYF | TGTGCCAGCAGCTTGGACGGATCTGGAAACACCATATATTTT
TRBJ1-1 | . | . | 14 | TRBV3-1/TRBV3-2 | CASSQGGYNTEAFF | TGTGCCAGCAGCCAAGGAGGATATAACACTGAAGCTTTCTTT
TRBJ1-2 | . | . | 14 | TRBV3-1/TRBV3-2 | CASSQGSAGYGYTF | TGTGCCAGCAGCCAAGGCTCTGCGGGTTATGGCTACACCTTC
TRBJ1-1 | . | . | 12 | TRBV6-2/TRBV6-3 | CASSYYNTEAFF | TGTGCCAGCAGTTACTATAACACTGAAGCTTTCTTT
TRBJ2-7 | few | TRBD2 | 15 | TRBV27 | CASSLGRGGPNEQYF | TGTGCCAGCAGTTTAGGGCGGGGGGGCCCCAACGAGCAGTACTTC
TRBJ2-1 | . | . | 15 | TRBV7-9 | CASSPLNLEGNEQFF | TGTGCCAGCAGCCCCCTCAACCTAGAGGGGAATGAGCAGTTCTTC
TRBJ2-3 | . | . | 12 | TRBV6-1 | CASSEFSDTQYF | TGTGCCAGCAGTGAGTTTTCAGATACGCAGTATTTT
TRBJ2-3 | . | TRBD1 | 15 | TRBV7-3 | CASSFRDRDADTQYF | TGTGCCAGCAGCTTCCGGGACAGGGACGCAGATACGCAGTATTTT
TRBJ2-3 | once | TRBD2 | 16 | TRBV19 | CASSPLAGAGTDTQYF | TGTGCCAGTAGTCCCTTAGCGGGGGCCGGCACAGATACGCAGTATTTT
TRBJ2-7 | . | . | 15 | TRBV5-4 | CASSLLPGSTSEQYF | TGTGCCAGCAGCTTGTTACCAGGGTCAACGAGCGAGCAGTACTTC